The rows below give T cell receptor beta chains drawn from one sample of a study of shared clonotypes between healthy human individuals. Measured with immunoSEQ multiplex PCR; TCRdb has only the in-frame clones, and not every one. The sample lists 450,000 to 500,000 clones, over 70% occurring once. Input material: PBMCs. These receptors originate from a woman aged 40 to 50 in good health. Some clones in this sample may be carry-over from other donors' samples. Both conserved end residues are part of each CDR3.

TRBV6-6	TRBJ1-4	CASRPQVVGEKLFF
TRBV11-2	TRBJ2-2	CASSLTGRSTGELFF
TRBV7-9	TRBJ1-1	CASSRAEKNTEAFF
TRBV12-5	TRBJ1-2	CASGLVETDYGYTF
TRBV5-1	TRBJ2-5	CASSLSGTADQETQYF
TRBV7-7	TRBJ2-7	CASSLAVGPHYEQYF
TRBV7-2	TRBJ2-3	CASSIGLAGVQDTQYF
TRBV7-3	TRBJ2-5	CASSLSRTEAETQYF
TRBV7-2	TRBJ1-2	CASSFARTGAGNYGYTF
TRBV5-1	TRBJ2-5	CASSSGLAEETQYF
TRBV18	TRBJ1-5	CASSPMSPSLNQPQHF
TRBV2	TRBJ1-5	CASSLGVGNQPQHF
TRBV7-8	TRBJ2-7	CASSKGAYEQYF
TRBV7-6	-	CASSLALGGTYEQYF
TRBV18	TRBJ2-7	CASSPYSGLPYF
TRBV7-7	TRBJ2-2	CASRGTENTGELFF
TRBV11-2	TRBJ1-4	CASRRTGGSEKLFF
TRBV28	TRBJ2-7	CASSFGLIGSYEQYF
TRBV28	TRBJ1-1	CASSLFRLRGAGEAFF
TRBV10-3	TRBJ2-7	CAILRGGAYEQYF
TRBV13	TRBJ2-3	CASSSLAGEQDTQYF
TRBV11-2	TRBJ2-7	CASSSDPSQSYEQYF
TRBV9	TRBJ1-3	CASSGGPGDTIYF
TRBV29-1	TRBJ2-1	CSVEEVAQQQFF